This T cell receptor beta chain emerged from a study of blood T cells in healthy people across ages. Notes on this clonotype: A read error may explain this, as a much larger clone is one base away.

V was clipped by 1 base and J by 8 bases; unmatched bases: 10. This CDR3 is built from 17 residues. Germline V gene data show CDR1 as SGHDN and CDR2 as FVKESK. Alongside a J-beta primer mix, a sample-barcoded 5' primer served in a second PCR lasting about 7 to 12 cycles. TCRdb reprocessed the 5' RACE reads with MiXCR, giving one entry per CDR3 protein. The sample contains 790,000 or so distinct CDR3 sequences, around 45% of which appear only once. The TCR sequence derives from a man at least 80 years old in good health. The sequencing input was blood. This chain uses TRBV14 with TRBJ2-1; TRBD2 agrees at 11 bases. CDR3 in amino acids: CASSQAPLAGERDEQFF. The CDR3 nucleotides are TGTGCCAGCAGCCAAGCCCCACTAGCGGGAGAGCGAGATGAGCAGTTCTTC. The entire variable domain, with the rest obtained from reference TRBV14 and TRBJ2-1, is as follows: EAGVTQFPSHSVIEKGQTVTLRCDPISGHDNLYWYRRVMGKEIKFLLHFVKESKQDESGMPNNRFLAERTGGTYSTLKVQPAELEDSGVYFCASSQAPLAGERDEQFFGPGTRLTVL.